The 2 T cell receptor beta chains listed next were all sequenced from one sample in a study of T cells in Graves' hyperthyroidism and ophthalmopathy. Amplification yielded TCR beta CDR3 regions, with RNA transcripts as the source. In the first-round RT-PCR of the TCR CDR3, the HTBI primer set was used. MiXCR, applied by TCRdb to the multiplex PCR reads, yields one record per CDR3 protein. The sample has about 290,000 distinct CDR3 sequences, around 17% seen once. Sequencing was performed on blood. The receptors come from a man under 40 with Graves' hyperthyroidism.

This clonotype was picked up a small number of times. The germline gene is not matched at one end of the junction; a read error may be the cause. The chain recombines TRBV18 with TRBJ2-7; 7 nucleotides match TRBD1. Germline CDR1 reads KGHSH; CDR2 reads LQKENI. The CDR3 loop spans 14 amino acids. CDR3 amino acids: CACSPGGPTYEQYF. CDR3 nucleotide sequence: TGTGCCTGCTCACCAGGGGGACCAACCTACGAGCAGTACTTC.

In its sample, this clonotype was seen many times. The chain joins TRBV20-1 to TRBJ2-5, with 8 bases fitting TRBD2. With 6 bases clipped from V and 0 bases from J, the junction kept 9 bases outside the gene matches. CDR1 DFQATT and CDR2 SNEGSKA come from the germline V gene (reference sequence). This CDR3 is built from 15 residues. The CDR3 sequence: CSATKRGQYQETQYF. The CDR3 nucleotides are TGCAGTGCAACGAAGCGGGGGCAGTACCAAGAGACCCAGTACTTC.